Only a few counts were recorded for the clone carrying this T cell receptor beta chain. The CDR3 sequence is 15 residues long. The germline gives CDR1 MNHNS, CDR2 SASEGT. The trim removed 2 bases at V and 3 bases at J, leaving 0 bases unmatched. The method was immunoSEQ multiplex PCR; TCRdb's version includes in-frame clones alone and lacks a portion of them. The sample includes 50,000 to 75,000 clones, about 94% of them seen just once. This specimen comes from a study of T cell changes during pregnancy in multiple sclerosis. This chain links TRBV6-1 with TRBJ2-1, with TRBD2 identical over 11 bases. The clonotype was recovered from a female donor with multiple sclerosis, enrolled in a pregnancy study. Sequencing used CD8+ T cells from peripheral blood mononuclear cells, obtained in the third trimester of pregnancy. This CDR3 reads CASSETSGSYNEQFF. The CDR3 bases are TGTGCCAGCAGTGAAACTAGCGGGAGCTACAATGAGCAGTTCTTC.